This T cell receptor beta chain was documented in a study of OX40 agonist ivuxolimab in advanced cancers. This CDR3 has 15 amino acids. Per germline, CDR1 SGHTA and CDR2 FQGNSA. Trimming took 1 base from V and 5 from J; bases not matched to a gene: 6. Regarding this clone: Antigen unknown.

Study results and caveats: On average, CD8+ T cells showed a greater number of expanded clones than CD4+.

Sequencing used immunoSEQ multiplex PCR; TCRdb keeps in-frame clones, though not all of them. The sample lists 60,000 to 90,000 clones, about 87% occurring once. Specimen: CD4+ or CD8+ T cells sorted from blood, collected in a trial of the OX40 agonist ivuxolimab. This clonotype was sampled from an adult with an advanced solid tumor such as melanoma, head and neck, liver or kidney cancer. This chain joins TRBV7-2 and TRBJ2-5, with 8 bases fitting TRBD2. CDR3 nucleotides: TGTGCCAGCAGCTTAGACAGCGGGAGTACGGAGACCCAGTACTTC. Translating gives CASSLDSGSTETQYF.